This T cell receptor beta chain was profiled in a study of T cell changes during pregnancy in multiple sclerosis. TCRdb's table, derived via immunoSEQ multiplex PCR, lists solely in-frame clones and lacks some. The data show 55,000 to 80,000 clones, with under 95% seen just once and about 3% held by the top ten. CDR3 size: 15 residues. Trimming at V came to 8 bases and at J to 2 bases, leaving 6 bases not matched to a gene. CDR1 is SGHNT, CDR2 YENEEA, per germline. The sample in question was CD8+ T cells from peripheral blood mononuclear cells, obtained in the second trimester of pregnancy. This sequence originates from a female donor with multiple sclerosis, enrolled in a pregnancy study. This chain connects TRBV11-3 to TRBJ2-3, with 11 bases fitting TRBD2. The chain's CDR3 is CASPSGRLYTDTQYF. CDR3 in DNA: TGTGCCAGCCCTAGCGGGAGGCTCTACACAGATACGCAGTATTTT.